This paragraph covers one TCR beta chain sequence. These data originate in a study of T cell changes during pregnancy in multiple sclerosis. Germline lookup yields CDR1 SGDLS and CDR2 YYNGEE. CDR3 length: 17 amino acids. Trimming cost V 0 bases and J 0 bases; bases outside gene matches: 7. Here immunoSEQ multiplex PCR was the method, and the copy in TCRdb shows in-frame clones only, minus some. The profile shows 45,000 to 60,000 clones, more than 90% of them singletons. V usage is TRBV9 and J usage is TRBJ2-3; 7 bases agree with TRBD1. The clonotype originates from a female donor in good health, enrolled as a control in a pregnancy study. The sequencing used peripheral blood, collected after pregnancy. CDR3 bases: TGTGCCAGCAGCGTAGTTCAGGGACAGACTAGCACAGATACGCAGTATTTT. It specifies CASSVVQGQTSTDTQYF.